This T cell receptor (beta chain) was observed in a study of blood T cell repertoires in COVID-19. As for the study in general: Specimens from acute and convalescent COVID-19 originated in the United States, Italy and Spain. T cells, B-cell-depleted T cells, or PBMCs supplied cDNA or gDNA.

Germline V gene sequence: CDR1 LNHDA, CDR2 SQIVND (reference sequence). The CDR3 is 13 amino acids. J lost 4 bases, V lost 5 bases, and 2 bases had no gene match. In the authors' methods: Quantification of nucleated cells was approximated via reference gene primer amplification. Profiling relied on immunoSEQ multiplex PCR, and the TCRdb table lists in-frame clones only, not all of them. V, J and clone size reflect that table, while D and trimming were determined from the DNA. The sample yields around 150,000 clones, roughly 84% seen once. Material: peripheral blood. The rearrangement uses TRBV19 and TRBJ1-5; TRBD1 aligns across 7 bases. The TCR was taken from a man aged 25 to 40 with COVID-19, enrolled during active disease. The CDR3 DNA follows: TGTGCCAGTAGTGGGACAGTGAATCAGCCCCAGCATTTT. This codes for CASSGTVNQPQHF.